The entry below gives a single T cell receptor beta chain sequence along with its context. With 0 bases removed from V and 0 bases from J, the gap between germline ends came to 7 bases. The CDR3 length is 14 residues. CDR1 is SGHRS and CDR2 is YFSETQ in the germline V gene. These data are taken from a study of blood T cell repertoires in COVID-19. The method was immunoSEQ multiplex PCR; TCRdb's version includes in-frame clones alone and lacks a portion of them. The repertoire has around 170,000 clones, approximately 85% of them found once; the top ten carry roughly 9%. The source is a woman aged 18-29 years who had recovered from COVID-19. The gene calls are TRBV5-1 and TRBJ2-7; D remains ambiguous. Sequenced: PBMCs or T cells enriched from blood (not recorded which). In DNA, the CDR3 is TGCGCCAGCAGCTTGGACAGTACCTCCTACGAGCAGTACTTC. Encoded protein: CASSLDSTSYEQYF.